A selection of T cell receptor beta chains follows, all from one sample in a study of regulatory T cells in long-lasting Graves disease. TCRdb reanalysed the multiplex PCR reads using MiXCR and keeps one entry per CDR3 protein. Here the sample spans 500,000 to 700,000 distinct CDR3 sequences, less than 20% being singletons. In addition, the sample was reused for a study of T cells in Graves' hyperthyroidism and ophthalmopathy.

Sequencing was performed on peripheral blood mononuclear cells (PBMCs), taken at new diagnosis, from a patient treated with antithyroid drugs. These receptors came from a woman under 40 with Graves disease. CDR3s include the opening cysteine and the closing phenylalanine or tryptophan. D genes are given only for firm matches. Rows may omit the clone size; those that give it use once, few, many or a size class.

d_call: TRBD1
j_call: TRBJ2-5
cdr3_length: 16
clone_size: many
v_call: TRBV6-1
cdr3_aa: CASSDNYRGPQETQYF
cdr3_nt: TGTGCCAGCAGCGACAATTACAGGGGTCCCCAAGAGACCCAGTACTTC

d_call: TRBD1
j_call: TRBJ2-3
cdr3_length: 14
clone_size: NA
v_call: TRBV5-1
cdr3_aa: CASTPTGGVDTQYF
cdr3_nt: TGCGCCAGCACCCCGACAGGGGGAGTGGATACGCAGTATTTT

d_call: NA
j_call: TRBJ2-7
cdr3_length: 15
clone_size: NA
v_call: TRBV11-2
cdr3_aa: CASSLGIGLSSEQYF
cdr3_nt: TGTGCCAGCAGCTTAGGGATTGGGTTAAGCAGCGAGCAGTACTTC

d_call: NA
j_call: TRBJ1-6
cdr3_length: 15
clone_size: many
v_call: TRBV20-1
cdr3_aa: CSARTQGRGNSPLHF
cdr3_nt: TGCAGTGCTAGAACGCAGGGGCGCGGTAATTCACCCCTCCACTTT

d_call: TRBD1
j_call: TRBJ1-1
cdr3_length: 12
clone_size: NA
v_call: TRBV7-9
cdr3_aa: CALRTGDTEAFF
cdr3_nt: TGTGCACTCAGGACAGGAGACACTGAAGCTTTCTTT

d_call: NA
j_call: TRBJ1-1
cdr3_length: 13
clone_size: many
v_call: TRBV27
cdr3_aa: CASSSTRDQLAFF
cdr3_nt: TGTGCCAGCAGTTCGACCAGGGACCAGCTAGCTTTCTTT

d_call: TRBD2
j_call: TRBJ2-2
cdr3_length: 16
clone_size: few
v_call: TRBV7-9
cdr3_aa: CASSQKREWGTGELFF
cdr3_nt: TGTGCCAGCAGCCAGAAGCGGGAGTGGGGCACCGGGGAGCTGTTTTTT

d_call: TRBD2
j_call: TRBJ2-1
cdr3_length: 16
clone_size: NA
v_call: TRBV10-3
cdr3_aa: CAISEEAGVSYNEQFF
cdr3_nt: TGTGCCATCAGTGAGGAGGCGGGAGTGTCTTACAATGAGCAGTTCTTC

d_call: NA
j_call: TRBJ1-5
cdr3_length: 14
clone_size: NA
v_call: TRBV3-1
cdr3_aa: CASSPRVGNRPQHF
cdr3_nt: TGTGCCAGCAGCCCCAGGGTCGGGAACCGGCCCCAGCATTTT

d_call: NA
j_call: TRBJ2-1
cdr3_length: 16
clone_size: many
v_call: TRBV11-2
cdr3_aa: CASSLDTGLSYNEQFF
cdr3_nt: TGTGCCAGCAGCTTAGACACCGGACTTTCCTACAATGAGCAGTTCTTC

d_call: NA
j_call: TRBJ2-1
cdr3_length: 13
clone_size: NA
v_call: TRBV3-1
cdr3_aa: CASSSRTAREQFF
cdr3_nt: TGTGCCAGCAGCTCACGGACTGCCAGGGAGCAGTTCTTC

d_call: TRBD2
j_call: TRBJ2-2
cdr3_length: 16
clone_size: many
v_call: TRBV7-2
cdr3_aa: CASSSLSGSWTGELFF
cdr3_nt: TGTGCCAGCAGCTCACTTAGCGGGAGTTGGACCGGGGAGCTGTTTTTT

d_call: NA
j_call: TRBJ1-1
cdr3_length: 13
clone_size: many
v_call: TRBV20-1
cdr3_aa: CSARVIDTFEAFF
cdr3_nt: TGCAGTGCTAGAGTCATTGATACATTTGAAGCTTTCTTT

d_call: NA
j_call: TRBJ2-3
cdr3_length: 19
clone_size: few
v_call: TRBV19
cdr3_aa: CASSIGGTEVMWATDTQYF
cdr3_nt: TGTGCCAGTAGTATCGGCGGGACCGAAGTTATGTGGGCGACAGATACGCAGTATTTT

d_call: NA
j_call: TRBJ2-5
cdr3_length: 13
clone_size: many
v_call: TRBV6-1
cdr3_aa: CASVLGEKETQYF
cdr3_nt: TGTGCCAGCGTCCTTGGAGAGAAAGAGACCCAGTACTTC

d_call: TRBD1
j_call: TRBJ2-7
cdr3_length: 14
clone_size: NA
v_call: TRBV27
cdr3_aa: CASSSTGQGPEQYF
cdr3_nt: TGTGCCAGCAGCTCAACGGGACAGGGGCCCGAGCAGTACTTC

d_call: NA
j_call: TRBJ1-5
cdr3_length: 14
clone_size: many
v_call: TRBV7-8
cdr3_aa: CASSFESSYQPQHF
cdr3_nt: TGTGCCAGCAGCTTTGAAAGTTCCTATCAGCCCCAGCATTTT

d_call: NA
j_call: TRBJ2-6
cdr3_length: 18
clone_size: NA
v_call: TRBV5-1
cdr3_aa: CASSPEGSGATGANVLTF
cdr3_nt: TGCGCCAGCAGCCCCGAAGGTTCGGGGGCGACTGGGGCCAACGTCCTGACTTTC

d_call: TRBD1
j_call: TRBJ1-4
cdr3_length: 15
clone_size: NA
v_call: TRBV7-9
cdr3_aa: CASSRGQGSNEKLFF
cdr3_nt: TGTGCCAGCAGCCGCGGACAGGGGTCTAATGAAAAACTGTTTTTT

d_call: NA
j_call: TRBJ2-7
cdr3_length: 14
clone_size: many
v_call: TRBV2
cdr3_aa: CASSEAVRGYEQYF
cdr3_nt: TGTGCCAGCAGTGAAGCGGTCAGGGGTTACGAGCAGTACTTC

d_call: NA
j_call: TRBJ2-3
cdr3_length: 12
clone_size: NA
v_call: TRBV19
cdr3_aa: CASSIFGETQYF
cdr3_nt: TGTGCCAGTAGTATCTTTGGGGAAACGCAGTATTTT

d_call: NA
j_call: TRBJ2-3
cdr3_length: 15
clone_size: many
v_call: TRBV6-2/TRBV6-3
cdr3_aa: CASSYSSDTTDTQYF
cdr3_nt: TGTGCCAGCAGTTACTCGTCGGATACCACAGATACGCAGTATTTT

d_call: NA
j_call: TRBJ2-3
cdr3_length: 16
clone_size: many
v_call: TRBV10-3
cdr3_aa: CAISESSRVDTDTQYF
cdr3_nt: TGTGCCATCAGTGAGTCGAGCAGGGTAGATACAGATACGCAGTATTTT

d_call: TRBD1
j_call: TRBJ1-2
cdr3_length: 15
clone_size: NA
v_call: TRBV4-1
cdr3_aa: CTSSPSGTGFSGYTF
cdr3_nt: TGCACCAGCAGCCCCTCCGGGACAGGGTTTTCCGGCTACACCTTC

d_call: NA
j_call: TRBJ1-3
cdr3_length: 16
clone_size: NA
v_call: TRBV10-3
cdr3_aa: CAISETTIISGNTIYF
cdr3_nt: TGTGCCATCAGTGAGACTACCATTATCTCTGGAAACACCATATATTTT

d_call: NA
j_call: TRBJ1-4
cdr3_length: 16
clone_size: NA
v_call: TRBV18
cdr3_aa: CASSPNPPATNEKLFF
cdr3_nt: TGTGCCAGCTCACCTAACCCGCCAGCAACTAATGAAAAACTGTTTTTT

d_call: NA
j_call: TRBJ2-1
cdr3_length: 15
clone_size: NA
v_call: TRBV7-2
cdr3_aa: CASSLRADKYNEQFF
cdr3_nt: TGTGCCAGCAGCTTAAGGGCCGATAAGTACAATGAGCAGTTCTTC

d_call: NA
j_call: TRBJ1-2
cdr3_length: 14
clone_size: many
v_call: TRBV5-1
cdr3_aa: CASSPSDGRGGYTF
cdr3_nt: TGCGCCAGCAGCCCCTCGGACGGACGGGGTGGCTACACCTTC

d_call: NA
j_call: TRBJ2-1
cdr3_length: 16
clone_size: NA
v_call: TRBV5-1
cdr3_aa: CASSHGQASTSNEQFF
cdr3_nt: TGCGCCAGCAGTCACGGTCAGGCCTCCACAAGCAATGAGCAGTTCTTC

d_call: NA
j_call: TRBJ2-1
cdr3_length: 14
clone_size: NA
v_call: TRBV20-1
cdr3_aa: CSATSSRGLNEQFF
cdr3_nt: TGCAGTGCTACCTCCTCCCGGGGGCTCAATGAGCAGTTCTTC

d_call: NA
j_call: TRBJ2-2
cdr3_length: 14
clone_size: many
v_call: TRBV28
cdr3_aa: CASSWAANTGELFF
cdr3_nt: TGTGCCAGCAGTTGGGCTGCGAACACCGGGGAGCTGTTTTTT

d_call: NA
j_call: TRBJ2-1
cdr3_length: 14
clone_size: many
v_call: TRBV28
cdr3_aa: CASSLFGQVNEQFF
cdr3_nt: TGTGCCAGCAGTTTATTTGGTCAGGTCAATGAGCAGTTCTTC

d_call: TRBD2
j_call: TRBJ2-4
cdr3_length: 14
clone_size: many
v_call: TRBV12-3/TRBV12-4
cdr3_aa: CASARIAGGNIQYF
cdr3_nt: TGTGCCAGCGCGAGAATAGCGGGGGGGAACATTCAGTACTTC